These T cell receptor beta chains were read from a single sample in a study of control samples from healthy donors and cancer patients. Sequencing used immunoSEQ multiplex PCR; TCRdb keeps in-frame clones, though not all of them. In the table there are under 300,000 clones, roughly four fifths of which are singletons. Sequenced input: PBMCs. These receptors were taken from an older woman with lung cancer. Both conserved end residues are part of each CDR3. Fields, in order: D gene, J gene, V gene, clone size, CDR3 protein, CDR3 DNA. D genes are given only for firm matches. Clone size, where shown, is once, few, many, or a class for clones that have expanded.

>.|TRBJ1-1|TRBV11-2|.
CASSLYTNTEAFF
TGTGCCAGCAGCTTATACACGAACACTGAAGCTTTCTTT
>TRBD1|TRBJ1-1|TRBV9|many
CASSSGQGATEAFF
TGTGCCAGCAGCTCGGGACAGGGGGCCACTGAAGCTTTCTTT
>.|TRBJ1-2|TRBV2|once
CASSRQENYGYTF
TGTGCCAGCAGTCGACAGGAGAATTATGGCTACACCTTC
>.|TRBJ1-2|TRBV11-2|many
CASSLDRNYGYTF
TGTGCCAGCAGCTTAGATCGGAACTATGGCTACACCTTC
>.|TRBJ2-7|TRBV12-3/TRBV12-4|.
CASNRDIGRQYF
TGTGCCAGCAACCGGGACATCGGAAGGCAGTACTTC
>TRBD1|TRBJ2-1|TRBV5-6|.
CASSFLTGAYNEQFF
TGTGCCAGCAGCTTCCTGACAGGGGCCTACAATGAGCAGTTCTTC
>.|TRBJ1-5|TRBV7-3|once
CASSTRVNQPQHF
TGTGCCAGCAGCACCCGGGTCAATCAGCCCCAGCATTTT
>.|TRBJ2-7|TRBV7-9|.
CASSHRGLLSYEQYF
TGTGCCAGCAGCCACAGGGGACTCCTATCCTACGAGCAGTACTTC
>TRBD2|TRBJ2-1|TRBV7-3|.
CASSLGASGPREQFF
TGTGCCAGCAGCTTAGGAGCTAGCGGGCCCAGGGAGCAGTTCTTC
>TRBD2|TRBJ2-7|TRBV5-5|.
CASSSPGLGVYEQYF
TGTGCCAGCAGCTCACCGGGACTAGGGGTGTACGAGCAGTACTTC
>TRBD2|TRBJ2-7|TRBV19|few
CASSLGTTYEQYF
TGTGCCAGTAGTCTAGGGACTACCTACGAGCAGTACTTC
>TRBD1|TRBJ2-2|TRBV9|.
CASSGGTGPTTGELFF
TGTGCCAGCAGCGGAGGGACAGGCCCGACCACCGGGGAGCTGTTTTTT
>TRBD2|TRBJ2-1|TRBV29-1|.
CSVDASGIYNEQFF
TGCAGCGTTGATGCTAGCGGCATTTACAATGAGCAGTTCTTC
>TRBD1|TRBJ1-2|TRBV6-5|.
CASSRDRDLDGYTF
TGTGCCAGCAGTAGGGACAGGGACTTGGATGGCTACACCTTC
>TRBD1|TRBJ2-2|TRBV18|.
CASSPPRGQGPVTGELFF
TGTGCCAGCTCACCACCGAGGGGACAGGGGCCGGTCACCGGGGAGCTGTTTTTT
>.|TRBJ2-1|TRBV6-4|few
CASSIDLASYNEQFF
TGTGCCAGCAGCATCGATCTAGCCTCCTACAATGAGCAGTTCTTC
>.|TRBJ1-4|TRBV5-1|.
CASRESDRRNEKLFF
TGCGCCAGCAGAGAATCCGACAGGCGCAATGAAAAACTGTTTTTT
>.|TRBJ2-1|TRBV9|.
CASSVSGEQFF
TGTGCCAGCAGCGTATCAGGTGAGCAGTTCTTC
>TRBD1|TRBJ2-7|TRBV11-2|.
CASNPGQGRVMYF
TGTGCCAGCAATCCGGGACAGGGGAGAGTGATGTACTTC
>.|TRBJ1-6|TRBV10-3|.
CAISGVGSSPLHF
TGTGCCATCAGTGGGGTGGGAAGTTCACCCCTCCACTTT
>.|TRBJ2-7|TRBV28|.
CASSPGTYSYEQYF
TGTGCCAGCAGCCCCGGGACGTACTCCTACGAGCAGTACTTC
>TRBD1|TRBJ1-5|TRBV5-1|.
CASSLAGTGSEPQHF
TGCGCCAGCAGCTTGGCTGGGACAGGGTCTGAGCCCCAGCATTTT
>.|TRBJ2-7|TRBV9|once
CASSVEWGYEQYF
TGTGCCAGCAGCGTAGAGTGGGGTTACGAGCAGTACTTC
>.|TRBJ2-7|TRBV5-1|.
CASSLDRMTYEQYF
TGCGCCAGCAGCTTGGACAGGATGACCTACGAGCAGTACTTC
>.|TRBJ1-1|TRBV9|once
CASSVVEGTSEAFF
TGTGCCAGCAGCGTAGTGGAGGGGACCTCTGAAGCTTTCTTT
>.|TRBJ1-5|TRBV12-3/TRBV12-4|.
CASSGGQGQPQHF
TGTGCCAGCAGCGGGGGGCAAGGTCAGCCCCAGCATTTT
>.|TRBJ2-3|TRBV5-1|few
CASSLGWGGDTQYF
TGCGCCAGCAGCCTCGGTTGGGGCGGAGATACGCAGTATTTT
>.|TRBJ1-6|TRBV6-2/TRBV6-3|once
CASSFQTPGYSPLHF
TGTGCCAGCAGCTTCCAGACCCCAGGGTACTCACCCCTCCACTTT
>.|TRBJ2-2|TRBV7-2|once
CASSNPGLLAGELFF
TGTGCCAGCAGCAACCCGGGACTTTTGGCCGGGGAGCTGTTTTTT
>.|TRBJ1-1|TRBV4-2|.
CASSQDGVPEAFF
TGTGCCAGCAGCCAAGATGGGGTTCCTGAAGCTTTCTTT
>TRBD1|TRBJ2-3|TRBV5-1|.
CASSLVDRGTDTQYF
TGCGCCAGCAGCTTAGTCGACAGGGGGACAGATACGCAGTATTTT
>TRBD1|TRBJ1-6|TRBV7-8|.
CASSLLTGNNSPLHF
TGTGCCAGCAGCTTATTGACAGGGAATAATTCACCCCTCCACTTT
>TRBD1|TRBJ1-2|TRBV5-4|.
CASSSGQGVPDTF
TGTGCCAGCAGCTCGGGACAGGGGGTTCCGGACACCTTC
>.|TRBJ1-2|TRBV19|.
CASSITLRTSGYTF
TGTGCCAGTAGTATCACCCTCCGGACATCTGGCTACACCTTC
>.|TRBJ2-6|TRBV5-1|.
CASSSGELYSGANVLTF
TGCGCCAGCAGCTCCGGAGAATTGTACTCTGGGGCCAACGTCCTGACTTTC
>.|TRBJ1-2|TRBV5-1|.
CASSSTWYGYTF
TGCGCCAGCAGCTCGACGTGGTATGGCTACACCTTC
>.|TRBJ2-3|TRBV13|.
CASTRAGDTDTQYF
TGTGCCAGCACGAGGGCAGGGGACACAGATACGCAGTATTTT
>.|TRBJ1-5|TRBV5-1|.
CASSLGHNSNQPQHF
TGCGCCAGCAGCTTGGGCCATAATAGCAATCAGCCCCAGCATTTT
>.|TRBJ2-3|TRBV5-1|.
CASSPQGSTDTQYF
TGCGCCAGCAGCCCCCAGGGGAGCACAGATACGCAGTATTTT
>TRBD2|TRBJ2-3|TRBV6-5|.
CASRASGGVTDTQYF
TGTGCCAGCAGGGCTAGCGGGGGGGTGACAGATACGCAGTATTTT
>.|TRBJ1-2|TRBV11-2|.
CASSSEGLGYTF
TGTGCCAGCAGCTCCGAGGGGCTAGGCTACACCTTC
>TRBD2|TRBJ2-2|TRBV6-5|.
CASSSAGGPNTGELFF
TGTGCCAGCAGTTCAGCGGGGGGACCGAACACCGGGGAGCTGTTTTTT
>.|TRBJ2-2|TRBV5-1|.
CASTEYTGELFF
TGCGCCAGCACGGAATACACCGGGGAGCTGTTTTTT
>.|TRBJ2-7|TRBV6-2/TRBV6-3|.
CASSSLTEPSYEQYF
TGTGCCAGCAGTTCACTGACAGAGCCTTCCTACGAGCAGTACTTC
>TRBD1|TRBJ2-1|TRBV29-1|.
CSVEGGQGALEQFF
TGCAGCGTTGAAGGGGGACAGGGGGCATTGGAGCAGTTCTTC
>TRBD2|TRBJ2-3|TRBV12-3/TRBV12-4|few
CASSLGFEGREYF
TGTGCCAGCAGTTTAGGTTTTGAGGGGAGGGAGTATTTT
>TRBD2|TRBJ2-3|TRBV3-1/TRBV3-2|.
CASSQGGGGAKDTQYF
TGTGCCAGCAGCCAAGGGGGCGGGGGGGCAAAAGATACGCAGTATTTT
>.|TRBJ2-2|TRBV25-1|.
CASSEGGRTGELFF
TGTGCCAGCAGTGAAGGTGGGCGAACCGGGGAGCTGTTTTTT
>.|TRBJ2-3|TRBV29-1|.
CSAPGLKKGQYF
TGCAGCGCTCCGGGCCTCAAAAAGGGGCAGTATTTT
>.|TRBJ2-2|TRBV19|.
CASSMGLRAANTGELFF
TGTGCCAGTAGTATGGGCCTGCGGGCCGCGAACACCGGGGAGCTGTTTTTT
>.|TRBJ1-2|TRBV19|few
CARPSPSNYGYTF
TGTGCCAGGCCCAGCCCTTCTAACTATGGCTACACCTTC
>.|TRBJ1-1|TRBV7-3|.
CASSSSAAEEAFF
TGTGCCAGCAGCTCCTCGGCCGCTGAGGAAGCTTTCTTT
>.|TRBJ1-2|TRBV7-2|.
CASSFGAAIPLYGYTF
TGTGCCAGCAGCTTCGGGGCCGCTATCCCCTTATATGGCTACACCTTC
>TRBD1|TRBJ1-1|TRBV18|.
CASSPSTGGTEAFF
TGTGCCAGCTCACCGTCCACAGGGGGCACTGAAGCTTTCTTT
>.|TRBJ1-1|TRBV11-2|.
CASSLGQVNTEAFF
TGTGCCAGCAGCTTAGGGCAGGTGAACACTGAAGCTTTCTTT